These T cell receptor beta chains were read from a single sample in a study of post-analysis software for immune sequencing data. TCRdb used MiXCR to reprocess the PCR reads, holding one entry per CDR3 protein. The table has hundreds of thousands of distinct CDR3 sequences, about 27% seen once. What was sequenced was blood. The source of these receptors is a girl aged 10 to 17 with multiple sclerosis. Each CDR3 is given with its conserved first and last residue.

J gene: TRBJ2-7; CDR3 length: 17; V gene: TRBV20-1; CDR3 protein: CSANDRGLAGGIYEQYF
J gene: TRBJ2-2; CDR3 length: 17; V gene: TRBV27; CDR3 protein: CASTHRWGTVNTGELFF
J gene: TRBJ1-5; CDR3 length: 16; V gene: TRBV7-2; CDR3 protein: CASSLESGVGNQPQHF
J gene: TRBJ1-1; CDR3 length: 13; V gene: TRBV7-9; CDR3 protein: CASSSPRGLAAFF
J gene: TRBJ2-1; CDR3 length: 13; V gene: TRBV19; CDR3 protein: CASSMGIYNEQFF
J gene: TRBJ2-5; CDR3 length: 15; V gene: TRBV9; CDR3 protein: CASSVEVRGTETQYF
J gene: TRBJ2-1; CDR3 length: 16; V gene: TRBV5-1; CDR3 protein: CASSLSSLGGGNEQFF
J gene: TRBJ1-5; CDR3 length: 16; V gene: TRBV7-2; CDR3 protein: CASSLETVYSNQPQHF
J gene: TRBJ2-5; CDR3 length: 15; V gene: TRBV20-1; CDR3 protein: CSAARGVGSPETQYF
J gene: TRBJ2-7; CDR3 length: 14; V gene: TRBV11-2; CDR3 protein: CASSTGLSPYEQYF
J gene: TRBJ2-3; CDR3 length: 14; V gene: TRBV5-8; CDR3 protein: CANSSGTGLHTQYF
J gene: TRBJ1-2; CDR3 length: 14; V gene: TRBV12-3/TRBV12-4; CDR3 protein: CASLLGPANYGYTF
J gene: TRBJ2-5; CDR3 length: 16; V gene: TRBV12-3/TRBV12-4; CDR3 protein: CASSQMAAGRSETQYF
J gene: TRBJ1-1; CDR3 length: 14; V gene: TRBV7-8; CDR3 protein: CASGAREGNTEAFF
J gene: TRBJ1-4; CDR3 length: 14; V gene: TRBV28; CDR3 protein: CASIERGVSEKLFF
J gene: -; CDR3 length: 14; V gene: TRBV7-2; CDR3 protein: CASSPDGVMVEQYF
J gene: TRBJ2-2; CDR3 length: 16; V gene: TRBV29-1; CDR3 protein: CSVEVVTSGRLGELFF
J gene: TRBJ2-5; CDR3 length: 13; V gene: TRBV3-1; CDR3 protein: CASRWQGEETQYF
J gene: TRBJ2-5; CDR3 length: 16; V gene: TRBV20-1; CDR3 protein: CSARGLRALYSETQYF
J gene: TRBJ2-3; CDR3 length: 13; V gene: TRBV5-1; CDR3 protein: CASRRTSPDTQYF
J gene: TRBJ1-5; CDR3 length: 15; V gene: TRBV12-3/TRBV12-4; CDR3 protein: CASSFQIRSNQPQHF
J gene: TRBJ2-3; CDR3 length: 11; V gene: TRBV12-3/TRBV12-4; CDR3 protein: CASRKADTQYF
J gene: TRBJ2-1; CDR3 length: 12; V gene: TRBV15; CDR3 protein: CATSTLAGVQFF
J gene: TRBJ2-3; CDR3 length: 14; V gene: TRBV20-1; CDR3 protein: CSARLASSTDTQYF
J gene: TRBJ1-2; CDR3 length: 16; V gene: TRBV14; CDR3 protein: CASSQDQDRGFYGYTF
J gene: TRBJ2-3; CDR3 length: 16; V gene: TRBV7-2; CDR3 protein: CASSLGGGPSADTQYF
J gene: TRBJ1-5; CDR3 length: 15; V gene: TRBV24-1; CDR3 protein: CATSHSGTGDQPQHF
J gene: TRBJ2-2; CDR3 length: 15; V gene: TRBV7-2; CDR3 protein: CASSSQFGSGGELFF